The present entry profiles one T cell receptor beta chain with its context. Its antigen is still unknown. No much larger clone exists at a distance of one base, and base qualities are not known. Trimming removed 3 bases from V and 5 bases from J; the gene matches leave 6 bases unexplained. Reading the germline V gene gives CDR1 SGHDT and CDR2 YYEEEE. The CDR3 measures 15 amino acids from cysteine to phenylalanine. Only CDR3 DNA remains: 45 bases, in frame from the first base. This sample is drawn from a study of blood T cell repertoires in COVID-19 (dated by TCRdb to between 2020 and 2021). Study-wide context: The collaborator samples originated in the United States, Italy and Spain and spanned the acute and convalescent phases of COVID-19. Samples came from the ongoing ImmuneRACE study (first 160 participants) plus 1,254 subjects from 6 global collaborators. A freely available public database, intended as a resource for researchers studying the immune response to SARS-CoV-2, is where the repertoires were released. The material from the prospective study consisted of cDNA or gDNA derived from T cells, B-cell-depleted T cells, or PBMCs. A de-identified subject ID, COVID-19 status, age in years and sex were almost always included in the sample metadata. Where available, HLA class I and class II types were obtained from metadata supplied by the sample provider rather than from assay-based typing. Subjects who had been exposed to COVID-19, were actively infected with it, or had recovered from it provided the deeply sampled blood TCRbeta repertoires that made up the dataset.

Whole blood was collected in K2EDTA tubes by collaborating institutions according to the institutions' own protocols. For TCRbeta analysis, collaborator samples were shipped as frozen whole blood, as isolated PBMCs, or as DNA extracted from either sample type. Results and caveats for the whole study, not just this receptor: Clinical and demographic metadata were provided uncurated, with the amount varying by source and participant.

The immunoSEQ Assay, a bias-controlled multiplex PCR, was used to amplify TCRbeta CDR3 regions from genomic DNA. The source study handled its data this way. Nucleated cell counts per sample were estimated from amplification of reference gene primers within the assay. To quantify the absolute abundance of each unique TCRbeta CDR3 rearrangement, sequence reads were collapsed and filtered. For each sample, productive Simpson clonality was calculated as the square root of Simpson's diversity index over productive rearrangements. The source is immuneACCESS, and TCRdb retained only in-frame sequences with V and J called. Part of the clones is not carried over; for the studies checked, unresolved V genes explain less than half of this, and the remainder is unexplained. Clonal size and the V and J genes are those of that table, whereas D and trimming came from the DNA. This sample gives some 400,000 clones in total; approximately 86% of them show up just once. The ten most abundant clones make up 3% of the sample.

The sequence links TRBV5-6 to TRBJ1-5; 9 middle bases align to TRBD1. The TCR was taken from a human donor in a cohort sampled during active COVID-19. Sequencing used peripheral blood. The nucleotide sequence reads TGTGCCAGCAGCTCTCTGTGGGACAGGGATCAGCCCCAGCATTTT. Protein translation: CASSSLWDRDQPQHF.